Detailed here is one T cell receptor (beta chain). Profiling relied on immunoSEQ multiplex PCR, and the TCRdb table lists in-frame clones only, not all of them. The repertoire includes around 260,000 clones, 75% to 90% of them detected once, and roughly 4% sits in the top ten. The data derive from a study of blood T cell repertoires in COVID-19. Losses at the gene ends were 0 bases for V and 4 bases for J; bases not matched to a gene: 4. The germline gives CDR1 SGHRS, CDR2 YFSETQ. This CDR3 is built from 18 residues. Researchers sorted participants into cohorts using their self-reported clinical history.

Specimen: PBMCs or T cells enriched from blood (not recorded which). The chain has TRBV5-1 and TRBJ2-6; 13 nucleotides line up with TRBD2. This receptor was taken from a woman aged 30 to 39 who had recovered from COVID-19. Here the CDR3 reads CASSLELAGGPGANVLTF. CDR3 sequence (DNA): TGCGCCAGCAGCTTGGAACTAGCGGGAGGGCCGGGGGCCAACGTCCTGACTTTC.